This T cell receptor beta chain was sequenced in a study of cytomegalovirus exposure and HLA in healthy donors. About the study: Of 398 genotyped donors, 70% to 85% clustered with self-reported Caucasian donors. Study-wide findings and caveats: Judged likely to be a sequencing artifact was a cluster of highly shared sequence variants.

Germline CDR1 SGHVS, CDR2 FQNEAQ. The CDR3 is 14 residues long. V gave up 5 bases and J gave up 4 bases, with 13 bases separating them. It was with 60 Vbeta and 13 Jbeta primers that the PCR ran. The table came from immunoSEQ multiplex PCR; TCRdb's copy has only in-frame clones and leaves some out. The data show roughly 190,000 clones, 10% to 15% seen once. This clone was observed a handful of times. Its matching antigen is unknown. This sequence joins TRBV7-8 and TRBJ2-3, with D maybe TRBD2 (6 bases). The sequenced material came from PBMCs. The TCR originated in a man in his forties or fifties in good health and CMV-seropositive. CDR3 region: CASSLGTRPDTQYF. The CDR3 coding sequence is TGTGCCAGCAGCCTTGGGACTCGACCAGATACGCAGTATTTT.